This T cell receptor beta chain is from a study of cytomegalovirus exposure and HLA in healthy donors. Study details: Assignment to the Caucasian-associated ancestry cluster applied to approximately 80% of the approximately 390 genotyped donors.

Germline V gene sequence: CDR1 MNHEY, CDR2 SVGAGI. Trimming pared 0 bases from V and 4 bases from J, leaving 7 bases between. The CDR3 consists of 13 residues. This PCR relied on a set of 60 Vbeta primers and 13 Jbeta primers. The protocol was immunoSEQ multiplex PCR, while the TCRdb copy is restricted to in-frame clones and leaves out a portion. Altogether fewer than 200,000 clones are present, around 79% being singletons, with the ten largest covering 1.2% to 1.5%. The sample consisted of PBMCs. J is TRBJ2-7 and V is TRBV6-5; weak D call: TRBD2 (5 bases). The TCR comes from a man between 18 and 29 years old in good health and CMV-seronegative. The CDR3 bases are TGTGCCAGCAGTTACTCGACGGGGTACGAGCAGTACTTC. Translating it yields CASSYSTGYEQYF.